Shown below are 9 T cell receptor beta chains from a single sample sequenced in a study of cytomegalovirus exposure and HLA in healthy donors. Sequencing was performed with immunoSEQ multiplex PCR; in TCRdb, only in-frame clones are kept and a portion is missing. Among about 260,000 clones listed, about 90% were seen once. Material: PBMCs. The source is a woman aged 25 to 39 in good health and CMV-seronegative.

This rearrangement joins TRBV13 to TRBJ2-7; D is possibly TRBD1 (5 bases). V lost 4 bases and J lost 2, with 18 bases in between. This CDR3 is built from 16 residues. In germline, CDR1 is PRHDT, CDR2 FYEKMQ (reference sequence). DNA for the CDR3: TGTGCCAGCAGCTCTTCGGCAGGGTCTTACCCCTACGAGCAGTACTTC. Its translation: CASSSSAGSYPYEQYF.

The chain carries TRBV6-6 and TRBJ2-4, with TRBD1 as a possible D gene (6 bases). V was clipped by 5 bases and J by 0 bases, with 14 bases between them. Per germline, CDR1 MNHNY and CDR2 SVGAGI (reference sequence). The CDR3 is 16 amino acids. CDR3 sequence: CASSPDRTLAKNIQYF. The CDR3 bases are TGTGCCAGCAGTCCCGACAGGACCTTAGCCAAAAACATTCAGTACTTC.

The chain links TRBV27 to TRBJ2-5; 8 nucleotides line up with TRBD1. J gave up 6 bases and V 6 bases, and 6 bases lay outside the gene matches. Germline loops: CDR1 MNHEY, CDR2 SMNVEV (reference sequence). CDR3 length equals 13 residues. CDR3: CASRPTGGQTQYF. The DNA for the CDR3 is TGTGCCAGCAGGCCTACAGGGGGGCAGACCCAGTACTTC.

The chain is built from TRBV19 and TRBJ1-2, with D possibly being TRBD1 (5 bases). Trimming removed 3 bases at V and 7 bases at J, with 6 bases between. Germline assignment: CDR1 LNHDA and CDR2 SQIVND (reference sequence). The CDR3 sequence is 11 residues long. The CDR3 nucleotides read TGTGCCAGTAGTATCGGGGGTGGCTACACCTTC. Amino acid sequence: CASSIGGGYTF.

The V gene is TRBV6-5, the J gene TRBJ2-6; possibly TRBD1 or TRBD2 for D (5 bases each). With 2 bases removed from V and 2 bases from J, the gap between germline ends came to 10 bases. This CDR3 has 16 amino acids. Per the germline V gene, CDR1 is MNHEY and CDR2 is SVGAGI. The CDR3 loop reads CASSYLSGPGANVLTF. Written as DNA, the CDR3 is TGTGCCAGCAGTTACCTCTCGGGACCTGGGGCCAACGTCCTGACTTTC.

The gene calls are TRBV21-1 and TRBJ2-4; the listed D gene, TRBD1, was not tested against the DNA. TRBV21-1 is marked as a pseudogene. This CDR3 has 14 residues. CDR3 loop: CASSFDTLKNIQYF. In DNA, the CDR3 is TGTGCCAGCAGCTTCGACACCCTCAAAAACATTCAGTACTTC.

The gene calls are TRBV15 and TRBJ2-7; D gene unclear. The length of the CDR3 is 14 residues. V lost 1 base, J lost 5 bases, and 12 bases lay in between. CDR1 is LNHNV and CDR2 is YYDKDF in the germline V gene (reference sequence). The CDR3 reads CATSRGAEAHEQYF. CDR3 bases: TGTGCCACCAGCAGAGGGGCCGAAGCCCACGAGCAGTACTTC.

The chain recombines TRBV6-5 with TRBJ1-1, with D perhaps TRBD1 (5 bases). CDR1 is MNHEY, CDR2 SVGAGI, per germline. V lost 5 bases and J 1 base, leaving 8 bases between the germline ends. The CDR3 loop spans 13 amino acids. In nucleotides, the CDR3 is TGTGCCAGCAGTCAGGGAGGGAACACTGAAGCTTTCTTT. It yields the protein CASSQGGNTEAFF.

V and J are TRBV7-9 and TRBJ2-7, with D possibly being TRBD1 or TRBD2 (5 bases each). Germline V gives CDR1 SEHNR, CDR2 FQNEAQ (reference sequence). This CDR3 has 15 residues. The V gene lost 2 bases and the J gene lost 1 base, with 12 bases spanning the gap. In DNA form, the CDR3 reads TGTGCCAGCAGCTTATTGGGGGTGCAATCCTACGAGCAGTACTTC. It encodes CASSLLGVQSYEQYF.